The clone carrying this T cell receptor (beta chain) was recorded once. TCRdb's table, derived via immunoSEQ multiplex PCR, lists solely in-frame clones and lacks some. The table has under 95,000 clones, 94% seen once. These data originate in a study of technical replicates of blood from a handful of donors. CDR3 size: 18 residues. The V segment lost 2 bases and the J segment 4 bases; nucleotides outside the gene matches: 15. Germline CDR1 reads MNHNS; CDR2 reads SASEGT. The source of this sequence is a human donor in good health. The sequenced sample consisted of T cells isolated from PBMCs. The V and J genes are TRBV6-1 and TRBJ2-5, with 8 bases fitting TRBD2. CDR3 coding DNA: TGTGCCAGCAGTGAACCTCGCTTTGGGGGGACTAGAAGAGAGACCCAGTACTTC. Encoded protein: CASSEPRFGGTRRETQYF.